Included here is one TCR beta chain sequence, with context. Its cognate antigen is unknown. The data stem from a study of T cell repertoires in cytomegalovirus infection. The overall study: It was recently identified HLA-C-restricted and well-studied HLA-B-restricted CMV epitopes that the study used. Public TCR beta signatures provided an indication of both CMV infection and a matching HLA type. Regarding the study as a whole: CMV carriers having the relevant HLA were flagged by cumulative public TCR beta family frequency. Clonotype analysis showed dominance of the ex vivo response by HLA-C-restricted CMV-specific TCR beta clonotypes.

In TCRdb, the reads were re-called with MiXCR into one record per CDR3 protein. The sample includes about 500,000 distinct CDR3 sequences, 33% of them seen just once. Germline CDR1 is DFQATT and CDR2 is SNEGSKA (reference sequence). The length of the CDR3 is 13 residues. V lost 6 bases to trimming and J lost 5 bases, with 16 bases between them. The source was cultured PBMCs, collected from culture after CMV antigen stimulation. The receptor was derived from a human donor in good health (CMV status not recorded). Some clones in this sample may be carry-over from other donors' samples. This chain links TRBV20-1 with TRBJ2-5; no definite D call. CDR3 sequence: CSAARPSVETQYF. DNA of the CDR3: TGCAGTGCCGCCCGACCAAGCGTCGAGACCCAGTACTTC.